What follows are 10 T cell receptor beta chains derived from one specimen sequenced in a study of spatial heterogeneity in lung cancer. TCRdb reprocessed the 5' RACE reads with MiXCR, giving one entry per CDR3 protein. The table shows around 14,000 distinct CDR3 sequences, with 3.6% occurring only once. This sample's time point: sample taken at primary tumor resection. The sample was normal lung tissue next to the tumor, taken at surgery. The source is a male donor with early-stage non-small cell lung cancer.

The sample holds many counts of this clonotype. The library was built for alpha chains, so this beta chain is an off-target read and its size means little. The rearrangement uses TRBV12-3 or TRBV12-4 and TRBJ1-5, with D unresolved. Trimming pared 6 bases from V and 2 bases from J, leaving 5 bases between. The CDR3 spans 12 residues. As DNA, the CDR3 is TGTGCCAGCAGCCGCCGCAATCAGCCCCAGCATTTT. Protein sequence: CASSRRNQPQHF.

In this sample, this clonotype turned up many times. The library was prepared for alpha chains; this beta chain is a stray read, so its frequency means little. CDR3 in DNA: TGTGCCACCGGAGGACCAGGGGGAAAGAGCTTGTCCAATGAGCAGTTCTTC. Its translation: CATGGPGGKSLSNEQFF. This chain connects TRBV24-1 to TRBJ2-1; 7 nucleotides match TRBD1. CDR3 length: 17 residues. The J segment lost 6 bases and the V segment lost 9 bases, leaving 19 bases of the junction unmatched. Germline V CDR1 and CDR2: KGHDR, SFDVKD.

By sample share, this clonotype is medium-sized (0.01 to 0.1%). A library made for alpha chains picked up this beta chain off target, so its size means little. The CDR3 nucleotides read TGTGCCAGCAGTTCGGGTCCTGAAGCTTTCTTT. This codes for CASSSGPEAFF. This chain connects TRBV12-3 or TRBV12-4 to TRBJ1-1; unclear D gene. The CDR3 is made up of 11 amino acids. The V gene lost 4 bases and the J gene lost 6 bases, with 6 bases spanning the gap.

This clonotype is medium-sized (0.01 to 0.1%) by share. Because this beta chain is a stray read in a library intended to capture alpha chains, its abundance should not be given much weight. The genes are TRBV6-5 and TRBJ2-2; possibly TRBD1 or TRBD2 for D (5 bases each). Germline loops: CDR1 MNHEY, CDR2 SVGAGI. The CDR3 runs 16 residues. Trimming took off 5 bases at V and 5 bases at J, with 18 bases between the two ends. The chain's CDR3 is CASSTQPRGLTGELFF. The CDR3 bases are TGTGCCAGCAGTACCCAGCCGAGGGGCTTAACCGGGGAGCTGTTTTTT.

This clonotype occurred many times. This beta chain is off target for a library built for alpha chains, so its abundance means little. This sequence joins TRBV3-1 and TRBJ2-4; D is undetermined. V lost 0 bases and J 10 bases, leaving 7 bases between the germline ends. Per germline, CDR1 LGHDT and CDR2 YNNKEL (reference sequence). The CDR3 extends over 12 amino acids. CDR3 in amino acids: CASSQDRVIQYF. The CDR3 DNA reads as TGTGCCAGCAGCCAAGATAGGGTAATTCAGTACTTC.

This clonotype came up many times. The size of this beta chain means little, since it is a stray read in a library made for alpha chains. The V call is TRBV7-2, the J call TRBJ2-3, with 10 bases lining up with TRBD2. V trimming: 5 bases; J trimming: 6 bases; junction bases outside the gene matches: 5. The length of the CDR3 is 14 residues. Germline CDR1 reads SGHTA; CDR2 reads FQGNSA. The CDR3 spells CASSVGLATDTQYF. Here the CDR3 DNA reads TGTGCCAGCAGCGTGGGACTAGCGACGGATACGCAGTATTTT.

This clonotype was seen repeatedly, ten times or more. This beta chain appears as a stray read in a library generated for alpha chains; its size is not informative. V is TRBV7-6 and J is TRBJ1-4; D gene ambiguous. This CDR3 has 16 amino acids. Trimming removed 3 bases from V and 5 bases from J, with 16 bases in between. The germline CDR1 and CDR2 sequences are SGHVS and FNYEAQ. The CDR3 DNA sequence: TGTGCCAGCAGCTTTTTACCGGGAGACGGCAATGAAAAACTGTTTTTT. Amino acids: CASSFLPGDGNEKLFF.

To note about this clonotype: Because the library targeted alpha chains, this beta chain is an off-target read whose size means little. The V gene is TRBV6-2 or TRBV6-3, the J gene TRBJ2-1, with D possibly TRBD2 on 6 matching bases. CDR1 and CDR2 (germline): MNHEY, SVGEGT. This CDR3 comprises 13 residues. CDR3 sequence: CVSSYSRTTLMFF. The DNA of the CDR3 is TGTGTAAGCAGTTACTCGAGGACTACCCTAATGTTCTTC.

This clonotype was observed many times. This beta chain slipped into a library made for alpha chains as a stray read, so its size is not meaningful. This rearrangement joins TRBV3-1 to TRBJ2-4, with no clear D. Germline lookup yields CDR1 LGHDT and CDR2 YNNKEL (reference sequence). V lost 1 base and J 0 bases, leaving 10 bases between the germline ends. CDR3 length: 16 residues. The CDR3 DNA reads TGTGCCAGCAGCCAAGCGACCAATATAGCCAAAAACATTCAGTACTTC. This translates into CASSQATNIAKNIQYF.

This clonotype was seen many times. An end of the junction does not agree with germline; a read error may underlie this. This beta chain is a stray read from a library made for alpha chains; its abundance is not meaningful. The rearrangement joins TRBV27 to TRBJ2-5; D possibly corresponds to TRBD1 (6 bases). In germline, CDR1 is MNHEY, CDR2 SMNVEV (reference sequence). The CDR3 runs 15 residues. This chain's CDR3 is CASRSQGGTQGTQYF. The CDR3, as DNA: TGTGCCAGCAGAAGCCAAGGGGGAACTCAAGGGACCCAGTACTTC.